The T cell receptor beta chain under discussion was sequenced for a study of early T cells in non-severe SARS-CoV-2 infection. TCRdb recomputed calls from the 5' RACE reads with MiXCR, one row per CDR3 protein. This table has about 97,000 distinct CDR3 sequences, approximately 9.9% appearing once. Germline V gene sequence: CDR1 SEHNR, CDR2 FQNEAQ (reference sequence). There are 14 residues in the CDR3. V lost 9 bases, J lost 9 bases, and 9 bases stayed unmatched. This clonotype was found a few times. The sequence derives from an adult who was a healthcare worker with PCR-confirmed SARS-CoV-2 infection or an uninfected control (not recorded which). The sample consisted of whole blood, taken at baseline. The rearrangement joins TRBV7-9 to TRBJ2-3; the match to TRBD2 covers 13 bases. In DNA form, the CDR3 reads TGTGCCAGTGCCCCGGGACTAGCGGGGTGGACGCAGTATTTT. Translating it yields CASAPGLAGWTQYF.